Presented here are 25 T cell receptor beta chains from one specimen sequenced in a study of OX40 agonist ivuxolimab in advanced cancers. Libraries were built with the immunoSEQ multiplex PCR assay. Not all clones reach the TCRdb copy of this immuneACCESS table, which keeps in-frame sequences only. Checked studies attribute under half of the gap to unresolved V genes and leave the rest unexplained. This sample comprises 55,000 to 75,000 clones, approximately 85% of them detected only once. Roughly 1% of the sample goes to the ten largest clones. The source was CD4+ or CD8+ T cells sorted from blood, collected in a trial of the OX40 agonist ivuxolimab. The receptors come from an adult with an advanced solid tumor such as melanoma, head and neck, liver or kidney cancer.

The chain combines TRBV5-1 with TRBJ2-1; D call uncertain. Per the germline V gene, CDR1 is SGHRS and CDR2 is YFSETQ. V was pared by 1 base and J by 6 bases, with 11 bases between. This CDR3 has 14 residues. CDR3 bases: TGCGCCAGCAGCTTGCAGGAAATAGGCAATGAGCAGTTCTTC. Translating gives CASSLQEIGNEQFF. The complete variable domain, with remaining parts taken from reference TRBV5-1 and TRBJ2-1, reads KAGVTQTPRYLIKTRGQQVTLSCSPISGHRSVSWYQQTPGQGLQFLFEYFSETQRNKGNFPGRFSGRQFSNSRSEMNVSTLELGDSALYLCASSLQEIGNEQFFGPGTRLTVL.

This clone was found a few times. Other DNA sequences in the same sample also yield this CDR3. This rearrangement joins TRBV5-1 to TRBJ2-3; D gene ambiguous. Trimming shortened V by 0 bases and J by 1 base, and 3 bases separated the two germline ends. The CDR3 is 13 amino acids. The germline gives CDR1 SGHRS, CDR2 YFSETQ. The CDR3 sequence: CASSLAGTDTQYF. The DNA for the CDR3 is TGCGCCAGCAGCTTGGCTGGCACAGATACGCAGTATTTT.

The chain has TRBV5-1 and TRBJ1-2; D unclear. CDR1 is SGHRS and CDR2 is YFSETQ in the germline V gene. V was pared by 4 bases and J by 0 bases, with 10 bases between. This CDR3 spans 14 amino acids. The CDR3 region has the DNA TGCGCCAGCAGCATCCGGGAACCTAACTATGGCTACACCTTC. Translation: CASSIREPNYGYTF.

This clone has only one observation. The chain recombines TRBV12-5 with TRBJ2-3, with a weak D call TRBD2 (7 bases). The length of the CDR3 is 17 residues. Trimming took 7 bases from V and 1 from J, leaving 21 bases between them. CDR1 is LGHNT, CDR2 FRNRAP, per germline. The CDR3 DNA is TGTGCTAGTGCCCCTATAAGGGGGGGGTGGGGCACAGATACGCAGTATTTT. This translates into CASAPIRGGWGTDTQYF.

The chain links TRBV30 to TRBJ1-2; TRBD1 might be the D (5 bases). Per germline, CDR1 GTSNPN and CDR2 SVGIG (reference sequence). Deletions cut 0 bases from V and 4 bases from J, with 9 bases between. The CDR3 is made up of 13 amino acids. The chain's CDR3 is CAWSVGGAYGYTF. The CDR3 bases are TGTGCCTGGAGTGTCGGCGGGGCCTATGGCTACACCTTC.

The genes are TRBV11-3 and TRBJ2-7, with TRBD1 as a possible D gene (6 bases). Per germline, CDR1 SGHNT and CDR2 YENEEA. V was trimmed by 1 base and J by 3 bases, leaving 10 bases between them. The CDR3 covers 14 residues. The CDR3 reads CASSLGGGVYEQYF. The CDR3 DNA follows: TGTGCCAGCAGCTTAGGAGGGGGAGTCTACGAGCAGTACTTC.

In its sample, this clone was seen once. V is TRBV18 and J is TRBJ1-4; 9 nucleotides agree with TRBD1. In germline, CDR1 is KGHSH, CDR2 LQKENI. V lost 1 base and J lost 7; bases outside the gene matches: 10. The CDR3 totals 17 residues. CDR3 sequence: CASSPRTSGQGLEKLFF. CDR3 coding DNA: TGTGCCAGCTCACCACGGACGTCGGGACAGGGACTTGAAAAACTGTTTTTT.

The chain is built from TRBV14 and TRBJ2-3, with a tentative D call TRBD1 (8 bases). The CDR3 spans 18 residues. The V and J ends lost 2 bases and 10 bases respectively, with 28 bases between them. Germline V gene data show CDR1 as SGHDN and CDR2 as FVKESK. As DNA, the CDR3 is TGTGCCAGCAGCCAATCCCCCGACAGGGGAGGGTTGGTTGTTGCGCAGTATTTT. This translates into CASSQSPDRGGLVVAQYF.

The chain uses TRBV2 and TRBJ2-5; 8 bases map to TRBD2. Germline-derived CDR1 and CDR2 are SNHLY and FYNNEI. This CDR3 contains 17 residues. V dropped 6 bases and J dropped 0; count of bases not matched to a gene: 12. DNA of the CDR3: TGTGCCAGCAGCGCAGGCTTGGCGGGGGGTCACCAAGAGACCCAGTACTTC. This gives the protein CASSAGLAGGHQETQYF.

The chain recombines TRBV6-6 with TRBJ1-5, with TRBD1 matching 7 bases. The germline V gene has CDR1 MNHNY and CDR2 SVGAGI (reference sequence). J lost 2 bases, V lost 7 bases, and 11 bases had no gene match. The CDR3 sequence is 16 residues long. The CDR3 here is CASNDDRVRGNQPQHF. CDR3 DNA sequence: TGTGCCAGCAATGACGACAGGGTTAGGGGCAATCAGCCCCAGCATTTT.

V gene TRBV30 combines with J gene TRBJ1-4, with D possibly being TRBD1 (5 bases). The V end was cut by 4 bases, the J end by 5 bases, with 11 bases between. CDR3 length equals 13 residues. The germline V gene encodes CDR1 GTSNPN and CDR2 SVGIG (reference sequence). Here the CDR3 reads CAWNGALNEKLFF. CDR3 DNA sequence: TGTGCCTGGAATGGGGCCCTGAATGAAAAACTGTTTTTT.

The chain joins TRBV10-3 to TRBJ1-6; TRBD1 matches at 7 bases. The ends lost 2 bases at V and 8 bases at J; junction bases unmatched: 6. The CDR3 extends over 15 amino acids. The germline V gene has CDR1 ENHRY and CDR2 SYGVKD. CDR3 coding DNA: TGTGCCATCAGTGAGGTACAGGGGACATATTCACCCCTCCACTTT. Its translation is CAISEVQGTYSPLHF.

CDR3 nucleotides: TGTGCCACCAGGGCACAGGGAGGGATGGGCTACGAGCAGTACTTC. Protein sequence: CATRAQGGMGYEQYF. The J gene is TRBJ2-7, the V gene TRBV15; perhaps TRBD2 as D (7 bases). Germline lookup yields CDR1 LNHNV and CDR2 YYDKDF (reference sequence). Trimming shortened V by 6 bases and J by 3 bases, and 18 bases separated the two germline ends. This CDR3 has 15 residues.

The CDR3 sequence: CASSLGHRVETQYF. CDR3 bases: TGCGCCAGCAGCTTGGGGCACAGGGTTGAGACCCAGTACTTC. The chain combines TRBV5-1 with TRBJ2-5; possible D gene TRBD1, 6 bases. V lost 0 bases and J lost 5, with 11 bases in between. The V gene's germline CDR1 is SGHRS and CDR2 YFSETQ. This CDR3 is built from 14 residues.

Only a few counts were recorded for this clone. V and J are TRBV7-9 and TRBJ2-1; possible D gene TRBD2, 5 bases. Germline values: CDR1 SEHNR, CDR2 FQNEAQ (reference sequence). This CDR3 comprises 12 residues. V lost 5 bases and J lost 4, with 6 bases in between. The CDR3, as DNA: TGTGCCAGCAGCCGGGATTACAATGAGCAGTTCTTC. This gives the protein CASSRDYNEQFF.

This clone was found a few times. This chain connects TRBV30 to TRBJ1-6; D gene uncertain. With 0 bases removed from V and 7 bases from J, the gap between germline ends came to 1 base. CDR3 length: 11 amino acids. Germline CDR1 and CDR2: GTSNPN and SVGIG (reference sequence). The CDR3 reads CAWSVNSPLHF. CDR3 DNA sequence: TGTGCCTGGAGTGTAAATTCACCCCTCCACTTT.

The gene calls are TRBV2 and TRBJ1-1; 8 positions match TRBD1. Germline-derived CDR1 and CDR2 are SNHLY and FYNNEI. This CDR3 contains 14 residues. The junction had 3 bases not matched to a gene; V was cut back by 5 bases and J by 1 base. This chain's CDR3 is CASSLDRGNTEAFF. CDR3 coding DNA: TGTGCCAGCAGTCTTGACAGGGGGAACACTGAAGCTTTCTTT.

The V and J genes are TRBV4-2 and TRBJ2-7, with D hard to call. The CDR3 spans 15 residues. Trimming took 1 base from V and 4 from J, leaving 14 bases between them. Germline loops: CDR1 LGHNA, CDR2 YNFKEQ. The CDR3 protein is CASSQVSGNEYEQYF. The CDR3 coding sequence is TGTGCCAGCAGCCAAGTCTCTGGAAATGAATACGAGCAGTACTTC.

About this clone: One end of the junction is discordant with germline, which a read error may explain. This sequence joins TRBV6-1 and TRBJ1-2, with D possibly being TRBD1 (5 bases). The length of the CDR3 is 18 residues. Germline CDR1 reads MNHNS; CDR2 reads SASEGT. The chain's CDR3 is CAISEPDRAQSPNYGYTF. The CDR3, as DNA: TGTGCCATCAGTGAGCCCGACAGAGCCCAGTCCCCTAACTATGGCTACACCTTC.

This chain joins TRBV6-5 and TRBJ1-1, with a weak D call TRBD1 (5 bases). The CDR3 is made up of 15 amino acids. The germline V gene has CDR1 MNHEY and CDR2 SVGAGI. The V end was cut by 0 bases, the J end by 5 bases, with 13 bases between. The CDR3 here is CASSYSRDGGTEAFF. The DNA of the CDR3 is TGTGCCAGCAGTTACTCGCGGGACGGGGGTACTGAAGCTTTCTTT.

The chain employs TRBV14 and TRBJ2-6; 7 nucleotides agree with TRBD1. The CDR3 spans 17 residues. The V gene end was trimmed by 5 bases and the J gene end by 0 bases; junction bases not matched to a gene: 7. Germline-derived CDR1 and CDR2 are SGHDN and FVKESK. For the CDR3, the DNA is TGTGCCAGCAGCTTTGGGACAGTGAGCTCTGGGGCCAACGTCCTGACTTTC. Protein product: CASSFGTVSSGANVLTF.

This chain links TRBV5-6 with TRBJ2-4, with TRBD2 as a possible D gene (7 bases). Germline CDR1 and CDR2: SGHDT and YYEEEE. Trimming removed 1 base from V and 7 bases from J, with 12 bases in between. This CDR3 has 14 amino acids. CDR3 in amino acids: CASSLRGARNIQYF. The CDR3 nucleotides read TGTGCCAGCAGCTTGCGGGGGGCACGGAACATTCAGTACTTC.

The chain joins TRBV19 to TRBJ1-4; no reliable D call. Trimming stripped 3 bases from V and 7 bases from J, with 9 bases between. The CDR3 is 13 residues long. Germline values: CDR1 LNHDA, CDR2 SQIVND (reference sequence). CDR3 sequence: CASSMGSREKLFF. CDR3 nucleotides: TGTGCCAGTAGTATGGGGTCTCGTGAAAAACTGTTTTTT.

The chain uses TRBV11-2 and TRBJ2-2; a weak D match, TRBD1 (5 bases). The CDR3 extends over 13 amino acids. Deletions cut 5 bases from V and 7 bases from J, with 11 bases between. Germline loops: CDR1 SGHAT, CDR2 FQNNGV. In DNA form, the CDR3 reads TGTGCCAGCAGCCCCCAGGGTAGCGGGGAGCTGTTTTTT. This translates into CASSPQGSGELFF.

The rearrangement uses TRBV4-1 and TRBJ2-2, with D unresolved. V lost 1 base and J 4 bases, leaving 13 bases between the germline ends. This CDR3 is built from 16 residues. The germline gives CDR1 MGHRA, CDR2 YSYEKL. The CDR3: CASSQGVQRGTGELFF. CDR3 in DNA: TGCGCCAGCAGCCAAGGAGTTCAGCGCGGCACCGGGGAGCTGTTTTTT.